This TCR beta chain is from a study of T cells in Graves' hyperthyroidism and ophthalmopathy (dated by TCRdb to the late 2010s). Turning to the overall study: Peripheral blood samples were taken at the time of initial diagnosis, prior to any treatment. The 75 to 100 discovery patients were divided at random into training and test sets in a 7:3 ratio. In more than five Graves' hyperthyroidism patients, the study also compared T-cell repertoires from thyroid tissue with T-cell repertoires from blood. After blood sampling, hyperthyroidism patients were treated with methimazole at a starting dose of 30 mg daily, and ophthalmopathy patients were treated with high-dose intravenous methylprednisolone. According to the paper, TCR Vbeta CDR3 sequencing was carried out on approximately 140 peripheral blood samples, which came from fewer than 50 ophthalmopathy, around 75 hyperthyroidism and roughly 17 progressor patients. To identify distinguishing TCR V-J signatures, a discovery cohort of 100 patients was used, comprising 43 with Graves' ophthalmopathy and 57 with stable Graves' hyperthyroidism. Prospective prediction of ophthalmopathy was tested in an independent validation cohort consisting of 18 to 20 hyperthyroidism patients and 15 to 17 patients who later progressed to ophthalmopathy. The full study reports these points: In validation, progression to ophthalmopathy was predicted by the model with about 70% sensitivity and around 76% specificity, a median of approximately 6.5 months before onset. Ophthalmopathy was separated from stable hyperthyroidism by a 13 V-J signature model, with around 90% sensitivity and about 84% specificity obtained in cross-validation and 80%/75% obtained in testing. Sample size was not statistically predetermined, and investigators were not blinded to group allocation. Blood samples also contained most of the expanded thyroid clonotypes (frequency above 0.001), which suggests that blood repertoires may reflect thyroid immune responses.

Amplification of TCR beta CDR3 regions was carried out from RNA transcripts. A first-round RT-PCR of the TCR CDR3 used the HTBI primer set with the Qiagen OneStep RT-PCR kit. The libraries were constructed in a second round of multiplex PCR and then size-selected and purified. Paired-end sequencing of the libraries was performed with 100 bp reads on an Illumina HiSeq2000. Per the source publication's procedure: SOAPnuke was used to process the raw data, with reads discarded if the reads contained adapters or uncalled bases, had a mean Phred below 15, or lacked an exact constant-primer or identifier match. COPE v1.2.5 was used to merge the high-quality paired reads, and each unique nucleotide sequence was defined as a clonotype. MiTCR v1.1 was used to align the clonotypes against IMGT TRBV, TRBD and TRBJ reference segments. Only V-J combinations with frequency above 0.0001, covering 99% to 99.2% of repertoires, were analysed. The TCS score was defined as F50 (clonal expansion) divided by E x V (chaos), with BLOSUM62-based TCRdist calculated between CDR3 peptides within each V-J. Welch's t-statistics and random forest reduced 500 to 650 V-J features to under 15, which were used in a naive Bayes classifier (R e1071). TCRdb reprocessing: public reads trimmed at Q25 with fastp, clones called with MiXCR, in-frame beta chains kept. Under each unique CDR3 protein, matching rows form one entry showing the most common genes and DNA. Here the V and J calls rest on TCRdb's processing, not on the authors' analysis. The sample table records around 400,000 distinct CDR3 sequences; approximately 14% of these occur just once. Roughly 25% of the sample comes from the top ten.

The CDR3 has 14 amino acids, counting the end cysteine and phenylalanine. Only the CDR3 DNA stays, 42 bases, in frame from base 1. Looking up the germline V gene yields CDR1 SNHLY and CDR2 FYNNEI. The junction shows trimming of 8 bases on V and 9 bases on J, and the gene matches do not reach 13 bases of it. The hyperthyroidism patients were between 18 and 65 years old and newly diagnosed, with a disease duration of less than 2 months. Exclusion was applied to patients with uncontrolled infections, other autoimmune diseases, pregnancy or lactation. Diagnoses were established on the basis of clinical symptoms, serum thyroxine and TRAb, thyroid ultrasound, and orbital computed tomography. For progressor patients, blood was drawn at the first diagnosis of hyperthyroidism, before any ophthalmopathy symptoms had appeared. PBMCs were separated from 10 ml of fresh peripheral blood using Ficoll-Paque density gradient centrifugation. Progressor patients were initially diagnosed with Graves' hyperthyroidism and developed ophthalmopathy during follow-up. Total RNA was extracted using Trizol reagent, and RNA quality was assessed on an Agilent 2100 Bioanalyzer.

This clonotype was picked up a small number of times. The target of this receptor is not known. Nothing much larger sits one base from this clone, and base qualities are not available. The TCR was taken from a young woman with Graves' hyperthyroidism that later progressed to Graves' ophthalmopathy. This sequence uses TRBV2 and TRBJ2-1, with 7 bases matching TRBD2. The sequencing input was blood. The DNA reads TGTGCCAGCGCCGGGACTACCCTATTGGCTGAGCAGTTCTTC. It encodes CASAGTTLLAEQFF. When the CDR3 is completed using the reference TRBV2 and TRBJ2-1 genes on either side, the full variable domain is EPEVTQTPSHQVTQMGQEVILRCVPISNHLYFYWYRQILGQKVEFLVSFYNNEISEKSEIFDDQFSVERPDGSNFTLKIRSTKLEDSAMYFCASAGTTLLAEQFFGPGTRLTVL.